These 24 T cell receptor beta chains were all obtained from the same sample, sequenced in a study of identical twins. TCRdb analysed the 5' RACE reads with MiXCR anew, one entry per CDR3 protein. The repertoire holds 600,000 to 850,000 distinct CDR3 sequences, with about 20% as singletons. These same data were also listed under a study on T cells expressing NK-cell markers.

The sample comprised PBMCs. The receptors shown here come from a young woman in good health.

Many counts were recorded for this clonotype. J is TRBJ2-1 and V is TRBV12-3 or TRBV12-4; TRBD2 might be the D (5 bases). This CDR3 region has 14 residues. The V end was cut by 3 bases, the J end by 6 bases, with 12 bases between. The CDR3 protein is CASSLMEAPNEQFF. The CDR3 nucleotides are TGTGCCAGCAGTTTGATGGAGGCCCCCAATGAGCAGTTCTTC.

In this sample, this clonotype turned up many times. The chain joins TRBV12-3 or TRBV12-4 to TRBJ2-2; TRBD1 or TRBD2 may be the D gene (5 bases each). CDR3 size: 14 residues. The V end was cut by 6 bases, the J end by 6 bases, with 14 bases between. CDR3: CASSLAGGAGELFF. CDR3 DNA: TGTGCCAGCAGCCTCGCTGGGGGTGCCGGGGAGCTGTTTTTT.

This clonotype was counted a few times. The rearrangement links TRBV29-1 to TRBJ1-2, with D hard to call. V lost 4 bases, J lost 5 bases, and 20 bases lay in between. The CDR3 runs 15 residues. Germline V lookup: CDR1 SQVTM, CDR2 ANQGSEA. The CDR3 region has the DNA TGCAGCGTTGCAACAGATCCTGACCCTATGTATGGCTACACCTTC. Protein: CSVATDPDPMYGYTF.

This clonotype was observed a handful of times. CDR3 in amino acids: CASSSRTGVNEQFF. CDR3 nucleotide sequence: TGTGCCAGCAGCTCTCGGACGGGAGTAAATGAGCAGTTCTTC. The chain carries TRBV7-2 and TRBJ2-1, with a possible D match to TRBD2 (6 bases). The germline gives CDR1 SGHTA, CDR2 FQGNSA. Trimming removed 4 bases from V and 7 bases from J, with 14 bases in between. This CDR3 spans 14 amino acids.

The chain recombines TRBV6-5 with TRBJ2-7, with TRBD1 as a possible D gene (5 bases). V was clipped by 4 bases and J by 0 bases, with 10 bases between them. This CDR3 is built from 14 residues. The germline CDR1 and CDR2 sequences are MNHEY and SVGAGI. The CDR3 DNA follows: TGTGCCAGCAGTTTCCTGGGGCACTCCTACGAGCAGTACTTC. It encodes CASSFLGHSYEQYF.

V is TRBV20-1 and J is TRBJ2-5; 12 nucleotides line up with TRBD2. This CDR3 is built from 12 residues. Looked up from germline, CDR1 is DFQATT and CDR2 is SNEGSKA (reference sequence). This CDR3 is CSTSGSTETQYF. The CDR3 bases are TGCTCGACTAGCGGGAGTACAGAGACCCAGTACTTC.

The chain couples TRBV5-5 to TRBJ2-6; D gene uncertain. This CDR3 is built from 18 residues. Germline V lookup: CDR1 SGHKS, CDR2 YYEKEE (reference sequence). With 1 base removed from V and 2 bases from J, the gap between germline ends came to 16 bases. Here the CDR3 reads CASSLHDGTSAGANVLTF. CDR3 DNA: TGTGCCAGCAGCTTGCACGACGGAACCTCGGCTGGGGCCAACGTCCTGACTTTC. The complete variable domain, with remaining parts taken from reference TRBV5-5 and TRBJ2-6, reads DAGVTQSPTHLIKTRGQQVTLRCSPISGHKSVSWYQQVLGQGPQFIFQYYEKEERGRGNFPDRFSARQFPNYSSELNVNALLLGDSALYLCASSLHDGTSAGANVLTFGAGSRLTVL.

The V and J genes are TRBV12-3 or TRBV12-4 and TRBJ2-6, with a possible D match to TRBD1 (6 bases). V was clipped by 8 bases and J by 2 bases, with 10 bases between them. The CDR3 loop spans 14 amino acids. The CDR3 loop reads CASGRGTGANVLTF. The CDR3 nucleotides read TGTGCCAGCGGCAGGGGCACTGGGGCCAACGTCCTGACTTTC.

This clonotype showed up just a few times. V usage is TRBV28 and J usage is TRBJ2-7; no definite D call. Germline CDR1 and CDR2: MDHEN and SYDVKM. This CDR3 has 13 amino acids. The V end lost 5 bases, the J end lost 3 bases, and 11 bases lay between the germline ends. CDR3 amino acids: CASSNSEVYEQYF. The CDR3 DNA reads TGTGCCAGCAGTAACTCAGAAGTCTACGAGCAGTACTTC.

The sample holds a few counts of this clonotype. V and J are TRBV29-1 and TRBJ2-7, with D maybe TRBD2 (5 bases). Germline V gene data show CDR1 as SQVTM and CDR2 as ANQGSEA. V was trimmed by 4 bases and J by 3 bases, leaving 10 bases between them. The CDR3 totals 12 residues. The CDR3 DNA follows: TGCAGCGTTGGGGCGGCGGGCTACGAGCAGTACTTC. This sequence encodes CSVGAAGYEQYF.

The CDR3 DNA reads TGCGCCAGCAGCTTGGGAGTTGCGGGAGATTTTGAGCAGTTCTTC. Residues: CASSLGVAGDFEQFF. The rearrangement joins TRBV5-1 to TRBJ2-1; TRBD2 matches at 7 bases. CDR3 length: 15 amino acids. Germline V gene data show CDR1 as SGHRS and CDR2 as YFSETQ. V lost 0 bases, J lost 9 bases, and 9 bases stayed unmatched.

V gene TRBV20-1 combines with J gene TRBJ2-2; perhaps TRBD2 as D (6 bases). This CDR3 region has 17 residues. From germline, CDR1 is DFQATT and CDR2 SNEGSKA (reference sequence). Trimming stripped 1 base from V and 1 base from J, with 16 bases between. CDR3 loop: CSARAAGPGRNTGELFF. The CDR3 bases are TGCAGTGCTAGAGCCGCGGGACCAGGACGGAACACCGGGGAGCTGTTTTTT.

This clonotype occurred a few times. This chain uses TRBV12-3 or TRBV12-4 with TRBJ2-2, with D unclear. Trimming took off 5 bases at V and 0 bases at J, with 7 bases between the two ends. This CDR3 is 14 amino acids long. CDR3 in amino acids: CASSDTSNTGELFF. The CDR3, as DNA: TGTGCCAGCAGTGACACATCGAACACCGGGGAGCTGTTTTTT.

There are a few counts of this clonotype. V is TRBV5-1 and J is TRBJ2-1, with D perhaps TRBD1 or TRBD2 (5 bases each). Germline V gene lookup returns CDR1 SGHRS and CDR2 YFSETQ. The CDR3 length is 13 residues. V was pared by 2 bases and J by 9 bases, with 12 bases between. The CDR3 DNA sequence: TGCGCCAGCAGCTTTGTTGGGGGAACTGAGCAGTTCTTC. It translates to CASSFVGGTEQFF.

V gene TRBV10-3 combines with J gene TRBJ2-5; D gene unclear. This CDR3 has 12 residues. In germline, CDR1 is ENHRY, CDR2 SYGVKD. The V gene lost 2 bases and the J gene lost 5 bases, with 6 bases spanning the gap. CDR3 sequence reads: CAISEQTETQYF. As DNA, the CDR3 is TGTGCCATCAGTGAGCAGACGGAGACCCAGTACTTC.

The sample holds a few counts of this clonotype. A read error may be the cause here, since a much bigger clone is one base away. The chain couples TRBV7-2 to TRBJ1-6; 8 bases fit TRBD1. After removal of 4 bases from V and 7 bases from J, the junction contained 3 bases not matched to a gene. Looked up from germline, CDR1 is SGHTA and CDR2 is FQGNSA. The CDR3 runs to 14 residues. Here the CDR3 reads CASSSRTGNSPLHF. Written as DNA, the CDR3 is TGTGCCAGCAGCTCCCGGACAGGGAATTCACCCCTCCACTTT.

This clonotype was observed at least ten times. J is TRBJ1-1 and V is TRBV5-6; D unresolved. Trimming cost V 0 bases and J 4 bases, with 7 bases left between them. CDR1 and CDR2 from the germline V gene are SGHDT and YYEEEE. This CDR3 region has 13 residues. In DNA, the CDR3 is TGTGCCAGCAGCTTGGGTATTGGCACTGAAGCTTTCTTT. Protein: CASSLGIGTEAFF. Full variable domain (remainder filled in from reference TRBV5-6 and TRBJ1-1): DAGVTQSPTHLIKTRGQQVTLRCSPKSGHDTVSWYQQALGQGPQFIFQYYEEEERQRGNFPDRFSGHQFPNYSSELNVNALLLGDSALYLCASSLGIGTEAFFGQGTRLTVV.

This clonotype was observed a few times. This chain uses TRBV12-5 with TRBJ2-7; no clear D gene. Trimming stripped 0 bases from V and 5 bases from J, with 8 bases between. The CDR3 consists of 13 residues. Germline V gene sequence: CDR1 LGHNT, CDR2 FRNRAP. CDR3 in DNA: TGTGCTAGTGGTTTGGTACTCGGCAACGAGCAGTACTTC. Its protein is CASGLVLGNEQYF.

This chain joins TRBV12-3 or TRBV12-4 and TRBJ2-5; possibly TRBD1 for D (6 bases). This CDR3 spans 15 amino acids. The germline V and J ends were trimmed by 0 bases and 1 base, with 9 bases remaining between them. Here the CDR3 DNA reads TGTGCCAGCAGTTTAGCTCAGGGGTTCCAAGAGACCCAGTACTTC. Translation: CASSLAQGFQETQYF.

A few counts support this clonotype. The rearrangement uses TRBV10-3 and TRBJ1-2, with D possibly TRBD1 on 6 matching bases. Per germline, CDR1 ENHRY and CDR2 SYGVKD. V was cut by 6 bases and J by 7 bases, with 15 bases left in between. This CDR3 contains 13 residues. The CDR3 is CAIRQGSTGGYTF. CDR3 nucleotides: TGTGCCATCAGACAGGGATCGACGGGTGGCTACACCTTC.

This clonotype was seen a few times. The chain joins TRBV20-1 to TRBJ2-7, with 9 positions matching TRBD2. CDR1 and CDR2 from the germline V gene are DFQATT and SNEGSKA (reference sequence). V dropped 4 bases and J dropped 3; count of bases not matched to a gene: 7. The CDR3 runs 14 residues. The DNA for the CDR3 is TGCAGTGCTATTCGGCGGGAGGGAAACTACGAGCAGTACTTC. It codes for CSAIRREGNYEQYF.

This clonotype was found a few times. The CDR3 region has the DNA TGTGCCAGCAGCGCAAACAGACAGGGGCGTTACGGGGGCCTAGATACGCAGTATTTT. It translates to CASSANRQGRYGGLDTQYF. V gene TRBV9 combines with J gene TRBJ2-3, with TRBD1 matching 8 bases. The CDR3 extends over 19 amino acids. V lost 3 bases and J lost 5; bases outside the gene matches: 20. Germline-derived CDR1 and CDR2 are SGDLS and YYNGEE.

This clonotype was seen more than once but under ten times. The chain carries TRBV2 and TRBJ2-3, with D perhaps being TRBD1 or TRBD2 (5 bases each). Trimming took 5 bases from V and 3 from J, leaving 12 bases between them. Germline values: CDR1 SNHLY, CDR2 FYNNEI. The CDR3 has 14 residues. CDR3 bases: TGTGCCAGCAGTAGGGGAGCTGCTACAGATACGCAGTATTTT. As protein: CASSRGAATDTQYF.

The rearrangement uses TRBV5-1 and TRBJ1-1; D is ambiguous. V was pared by 2 bases and J by 1 base, with 15 bases between. Germline CDR1 SGHRS, CDR2 YFSETQ. This CDR3 spans 16 amino acids. The CDR3 DNA reads TGCGCCAGCAGCTTACGATTAGTCGGGGAGAACACTGAAGCTTTCTTT. Translating gives CASSLRLVGENTEAFF.